The sequence of this TCR beta chain was determined in a study of low-dose radiotherapy and immunotherapy resistance in tumors. Study in general: TRAV- and TRBV-specific primers, spanning alpha and beta chains, primed first-strand cDNA.

This clonotype was counted many times. Time point indicated: before trial treatment. Eligibility criteria specified advanced solid malignancies devoid of tumor-infiltrating lymphocytes. TCRs were put through approximately 20 PCR cycles of amplification with Phusion. A constant-region primer and the V-primer adapter served as the primer pair. A single record per CDR3 protein comes from TCRdb applying MiXCR to the reads. Of approximately 47,000 distinct CDR3 sequences detected, 12% appear once; the ten largest clones hold 6.2%. The V gene lost 8 bases and the J gene lost 0 bases, with 11 bases spanning the gap. Germline V gives CDR1 MGHDK, CDR2 SYGVNS. The CDR3 length is 14 residues.

The chain uses TRBV25-1 and TRBJ2-1; tentatively, D is TRBD1 (6 bases). This clonotype was obtained from a female donor with ovarian cancer. Sequencing used PBMCs, obtained before treatment. The CDR3 sequence is CASWGQGSYNEQFF. DNA for the CDR3: TGTGCCAGCTGGGGGCAGGGCTCCTACAATGAGCAGTTCTTC.